The clone carrying this TCR beta chain was picked up a small number of times. Its antigen is still unknown. The data were obtained in a study of PD-1 blockade in classical Hodgkin lymphoma. The wider study: With a 2-week interval, patients received intravenous nivolumab at 3 mg/kg.

TCRdb keeps only in-frame clones here, not all; method: immunoSEQ multiplex PCR. The sample holds 50,000 to 75,000 clones, 88% seen once. General study findings and limits: Whereas CD4+ TCR diversity had risen significantly by C4D1, CD8+ TCR diversity had not. Repertoires differed for reasons still undefined, possibly disease activity or prior therapy. Newly diagnosed patients reportedly trailed healthy donors in baseline TCR diversity.

Patients all relapsed after autologous stem cell transplantation, and there was variation in brentuximab vedotin exposure. The CDR3 spans 17 residues. Trimming shortened V by 4 bases and J by 3 bases, and 21 bases separated the two germline ends. The germline V gene encodes CDR1 MNHNS and CDR2 SASEGT. This specimen was peripheral blood mononuclear cells (PBMCs), taken before the second cycle of nivolumab. This TCR was sampled from a human donor with classical Hodgkin lymphoma. The J gene is TRBJ1-2, the V gene TRBV6-1; D may be TRBD1 (5 bases). As DNA, the CDR3 is TGTGCCAGCAGTGCCCCCCCCGGGGCCACGAATGACTATGGCTACACCTTC. It codes for CASSAPPGATNDYGYTF.